One and the same sample provided the 3 T cell receptor beta chains below, sequenced in a study of shared clonotypes between healthy human individuals. CD8 cells regarded as naive lacked CD45RO, were positively chosen for CCR7, and omitted terminally differentiated effector memory CD45RA+ cells. Assay used: immunoSEQ multiplex PCR; TCRdb lists only in-frame clones, some missing. The table has around 2,000,000 clones, just over 90% seen once. Sequencing was carried out using naive CD8+ T cells from PBMCs. The receptors were gathered from a man between 18 and 29 years old in good health. Some clones in this sample may be carry-over from other donors' samples.

In this sample, this clone turned up a few times. The chain combines TRBV7-9 with TRBJ1-2; the D is unclear. Trimming took off 0 bases at V and 6 bases at J, with 11 bases between the two ends. In germline, CDR1 is SEHNR, CDR2 FQNEAQ (reference sequence). The CDR3 spans 14 residues. CDR3: CASSLAPLSNGYTF. In DNA form, the CDR3 reads TGTGCCAGCAGCTTAGCACCGCTCTCCAATGGCTACACCTTC.

As concerns this clone: The same CDR3 is also encoded by other DNA sequences in this sample. This chain links TRBV19 with TRBJ2-7, with D maybe TRBD2 (5 bases). Germline loops: CDR1 LNHDA, CDR2 SQIVND (reference sequence). V dropped 3 bases and J dropped 2 bases, with 14 bases sitting between them. This CDR3 has 15 residues. CDR3 sequence (DNA): TGTGCCAGTAGTATGTCGGCGGGTGGCCCCTACGAGCAGTACTTC. Its translation is CASSMSAGGPYEQYF.

This clone was found once. This chain uses TRBV27 with TRBJ1-5, with TRBD1 matching over 7 bases. The V gene's germline CDR1 is MNHEY and CDR2 SMNVEV (reference sequence). CDR3 length: 14 amino acids. Trimming removed 1 base from V and 7 bases from J; junction bases left unmatched: 4. In DNA, the CDR3 is TGTGCCAGCAGTTTATGGACAGGTTTCCAGCCCCAGCATTTT. The encoded protein is CASSLWTGFQPQHF.